This TCR beta chain stems from a study of cytomegalovirus exposure and HLA in healthy donors. Overall study findings and caveats: It was about 180 TCR beta chains that were listed as cytomegalovirus-associated.

The PCR had 60 Vbeta and 13 Jbeta primers. Sequencing was performed with immunoSEQ multiplex PCR; in TCRdb, only in-frame clones are kept and a portion is missing. The data show roughly 120,000 clones, with roughly four fifths seen just once and around 1.9% held by the top ten. CDR3 length: 13 amino acids. V shed 5 bases, J shed 3 bases, and the junction held 4 bases outside the gene matches. Germline CDR1 reads GTSNPN; CDR2 reads SVGIG (reference sequence). To note about this clone: The antigen remains unidentified.

The sequenced sample consisted of PBMCs. The rearrangement uses TRBV30 and TRBJ2-3; 8 bases map to TRBD1. This receptor was identified in a man aged 40-49 years in good health and CMV-seronegative. The CDR3 loop is CAWGRTGTDTQYF. DNA of the CDR3: TGTGCCTGGGGGAGGACAGGGACAGATACGCAGTATTTT.